Sequencing of this T cell receptor beta chain was carried out in a study of identical twins. Germline V CDR1 and CDR2: LNHNV, YYDKDF (reference sequence). The CDR3 contains 16 residues. The ends lost 5 bases at V and 2 bases at J; junction bases unmatched: 7. Points from the study as a whole: Monozygotic twin pairs showed more out-of-frame TCR alpha sharing than models estimated. Out-of-frame beta chain sequences displayed weaker excess sharing between twins.

One entry per CDR3 protein, called by TCRdb with MiXCR from the 5' RACE reads. The table lists 250,000 or so distinct CDR3 sequences, about 7.5% of them singletons. The table lists this clonotype with a few counts. What it recognizes is unknown. This sample also belongs to another study, concerning yellow fever vaccine responses in identical twins. From that second work: Twins' vaccine T cell response reportedly seemed partly convergent, partly personalized.

Sequenced material: CD8+ T cells sorted from blood. The receptor was derived from a woman under 30 in good health. The rearrangement links TRBV15 to TRBJ2-3; TRBD2 matches 10 bases. CDR3 nucleotides: TGTGCCACCAGCTTTCGGACTAGCGGAGTCACAGATACGCAGTATTTT. It translates to CATSFRTSGVTDTQYF.